These T cell receptor beta chains were read from a single sample in a study of regulatory T cells in long-lasting Graves disease. TCRdb independently ran MiXCR on the multiplex PCR reads; one entry per CDR3 protein. The sample holds roughly 500,000 distinct CDR3 sequences, 20% to 25% seen once. Sequencing used peripheral blood mononuclear cells (PBMCs), obtained when the disease was refractory, from a patient treated with antithyroid drugs. These receptors were obtained from a female donor with Graves disease. The CDR3 runs from the conserved cysteine through the conserved F or W. The D gene is left open where the match is weak. Clone size is stated in some rows and not others, as once, few, many or a class when expanded.

D gene: TRBD1
clone size: many
V gene: TRBV6-1
J gene: TRBJ1-4
CDR3 DNA: TGTGCCTGCGACGCCGGGACAGCAGCGGGGTCTAATGAAAAACTGTTTTTT
CDR3 protein: CACDAGTAAGSNEKLFF

D gene: TRBD1
clone size: few
V gene: TRBV12-3/TRBV12-4
J gene: TRBJ2-4
CDR3 DNA: TGTGCCAGCAGTCCCGGGACAGGGAGCGCGCGGAGGGCCAAAAACATTCAGTACTTC
CDR3 protein: CASSPGTGSARRAKNIQYF

D gene: TRBD2
clone size: -
V gene: TRBV7-3
J gene: TRBJ2-7
CDR3 DNA: TGTGCCAGCAGCGTCGGGACTAGCGGGGGGTACGAGCAGTACTTC
CDR3 protein: CASSVGTSGGYEQYF

D gene: -
clone size: -
V gene: TRBV10-2
J gene: TRBJ2-4
CDR3 DNA: TGCGCCTCGAACAACCCGGGGGCGGGGGCCAAAAACATTCAGTACTTC
CDR3 protein: CASNNPGAGAKNIQYF

D gene: -
clone size: -
V gene: TRBV12-3/TRBV12-4
J gene: TRBJ2-1
CDR3 DNA: TGTGCCAGCAGTCCCGGGACGCCTCGACGCTCCTACAATGAGCAGTTCTTC
CDR3 protein: CASSPGTPRRSYNEQFF

D gene: TRBD1
clone size: few
V gene: TRBV6-1
J gene: TRBJ2-7
CDR3 DNA: TGTGCCAGCAGCCCACGGGGACAGGGGGCTCTCGAGCAGTACTTC
CDR3 protein: CASSPRGQGALEQYF

D gene: -
clone size: few
V gene: TRBV29-1
J gene: TRBJ2-7
CDR3 DNA: TGCAGCGTTATAGCCAACTCCTACGAGCAGTACTTC
CDR3 protein: CSVIANSYEQYF

D gene: TRBD1
clone size: many
V gene: TRBV7-8
J gene: TRBJ2-5
CDR3 DNA: TGTGCCAGCAGCCAAGAGGGGACAGGACAAGAGACCCAGTACTTC
CDR3 protein: CASSQEGTGQETQYF

D gene: -
clone size: once
V gene: TRBV15
J gene: TRBJ2-1
CDR3 DNA: TGTGCCACCAGCAGAGATGAGGCAGAGAGCTCCTACAATGAGCAGTTCTTC
CDR3 protein: CATSRDEAESSYNEQFF

D gene: -
clone size: many
V gene: TRBV20-1
J gene: TRBJ2-5
CDR3 DNA: TGCAGTGCTAGAGATGCGGATGAGACCCAGTACTTC
CDR3 protein: CSARDADETQYF

D gene: -
clone size: few
V gene: TRBV10-3
J gene: TRBJ2-7
CDR3 DNA: TGTGCCATCAGTGAGTCCGCAGGTCGGAACGAGCAGTACTTC
CDR3 protein: CAISESAGRNEQYF

D gene: TRBD1
clone size: many
V gene: TRBV20-1
J gene: TRBJ2-5
CDR3 DNA: TGCAGAACAGGGGGCGGTGGGGGGGCCCAGTACTTC
CDR3 protein: CRTGGGGGAQYF

D gene: -
clone size: -
V gene: TRBV27
J gene: TRBJ1-1
CDR3 DNA: TGTGCCAGCAGTTTTCATTCTAGTGAAACTGAAGCTTTCTTT
CDR3 protein: CASSFHSSETEAFF

D gene: -
clone size: many
V gene: TRBV6-1
J gene: TRBJ2-2
CDR3 DNA: TGTGCCAGCAGCATGACCGGGGAGCTGTTTTTT
CDR3 protein: CASSMTGELFF

D gene: TRBD1
clone size: few
V gene: TRBV5-5
J gene: TRBJ1-5
CDR3 DNA: TGTGCCAGCAGCTTCATTCCGGGACAGAGCAATCAGCCCCAGCATTTT
CDR3 protein: CASSFIPGQSNQPQHF